This TCR beta chain was identified during a study of graft-versus-host responses after intestinal transplantation. Study-level information: Tacrolimus and steroids were given for about 3 years to all recipients after anti-thymocyte globulin induction.

A note on this clone: The antigen remains undetermined.

Produced via immunoSEQ multiplex PCR; TCRdb's table is partial and in-frame only. The sample includes 90,000 to 130,000 clones, around 93% seen only once; the top ten take 0.4% to 0.55%. This CDR3 has 14 residues. The V segment lost 8 bases and the J segment 1 base; nucleotides outside the gene matches: 7. Germline V gene data show CDR1 as LNHDA and CDR2 as SQIVND (reference sequence). The origin of this receptor is a human donor who received an intestinal transplant. This chain connects TRBV19 to TRBJ1-1; 7 bases are shared with TRBD1. Sequencing was performed on unstimulated CD8+ T cells sorted from spleen or lymph node cells, taken before intestinal transplant. CDR3 protein: CASSLGTANTEAFF. CDR3 DNA: TGTGCCAGTTCTTTAGGGACAGCGAACACTGAAGCTTTCTTT.